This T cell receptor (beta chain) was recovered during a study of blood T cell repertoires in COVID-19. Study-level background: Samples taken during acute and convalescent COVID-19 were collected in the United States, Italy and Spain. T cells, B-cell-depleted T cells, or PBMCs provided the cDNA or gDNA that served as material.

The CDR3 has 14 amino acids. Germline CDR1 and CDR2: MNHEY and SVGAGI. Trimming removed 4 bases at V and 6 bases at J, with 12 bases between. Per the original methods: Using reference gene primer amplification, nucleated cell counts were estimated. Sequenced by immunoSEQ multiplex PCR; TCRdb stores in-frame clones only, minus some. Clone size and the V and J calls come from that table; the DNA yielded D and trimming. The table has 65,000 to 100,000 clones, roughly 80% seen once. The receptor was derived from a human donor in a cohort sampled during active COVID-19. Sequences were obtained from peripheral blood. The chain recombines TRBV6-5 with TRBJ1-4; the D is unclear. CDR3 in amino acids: CASSWTRTYEKLFF. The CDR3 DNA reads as TGTGCCAGCAGTTGGACGCGGACTTATGAAAAACTGTTTTTT.